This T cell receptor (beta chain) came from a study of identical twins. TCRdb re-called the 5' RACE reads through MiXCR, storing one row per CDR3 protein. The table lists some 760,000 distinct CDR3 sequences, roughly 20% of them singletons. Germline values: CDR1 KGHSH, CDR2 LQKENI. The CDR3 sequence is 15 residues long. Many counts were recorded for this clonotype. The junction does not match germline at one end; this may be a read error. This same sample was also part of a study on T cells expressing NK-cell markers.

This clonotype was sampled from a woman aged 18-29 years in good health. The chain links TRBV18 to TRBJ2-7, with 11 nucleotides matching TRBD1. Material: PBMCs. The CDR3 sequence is CASSPGTGGPYEQYF. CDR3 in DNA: TGCGCCAGCAGCCCGGGGACAGGGGGACCCTACGAGCAGTACTTC.